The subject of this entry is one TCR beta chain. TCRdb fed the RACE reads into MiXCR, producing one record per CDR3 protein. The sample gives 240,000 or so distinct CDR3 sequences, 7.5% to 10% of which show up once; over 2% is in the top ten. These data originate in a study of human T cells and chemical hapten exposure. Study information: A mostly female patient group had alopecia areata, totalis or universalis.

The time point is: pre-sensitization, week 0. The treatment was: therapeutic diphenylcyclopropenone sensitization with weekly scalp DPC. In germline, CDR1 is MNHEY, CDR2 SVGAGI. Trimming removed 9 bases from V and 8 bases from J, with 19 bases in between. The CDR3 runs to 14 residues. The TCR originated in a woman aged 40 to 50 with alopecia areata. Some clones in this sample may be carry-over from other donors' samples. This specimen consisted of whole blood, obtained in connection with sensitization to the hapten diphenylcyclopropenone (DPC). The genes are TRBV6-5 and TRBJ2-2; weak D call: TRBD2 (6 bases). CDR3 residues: CASSGTPATGELFF. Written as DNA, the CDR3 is TGTGCCAGTAGCGGAACCCCGGCGACGGGGGAGCTGTTTTTT.